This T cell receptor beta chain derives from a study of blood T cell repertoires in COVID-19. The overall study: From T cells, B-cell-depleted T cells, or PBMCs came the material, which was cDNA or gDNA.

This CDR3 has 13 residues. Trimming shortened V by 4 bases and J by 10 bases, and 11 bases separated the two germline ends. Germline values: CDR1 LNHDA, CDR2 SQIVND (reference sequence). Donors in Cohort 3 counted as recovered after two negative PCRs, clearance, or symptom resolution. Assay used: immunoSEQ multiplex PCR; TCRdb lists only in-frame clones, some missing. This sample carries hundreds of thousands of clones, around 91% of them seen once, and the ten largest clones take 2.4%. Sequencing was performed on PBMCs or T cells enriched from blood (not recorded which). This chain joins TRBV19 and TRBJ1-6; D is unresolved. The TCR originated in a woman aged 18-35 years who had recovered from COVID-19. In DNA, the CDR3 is TGTGCCAGTAGTACCGTGCCCCAGTCACCCCTCCACTTT. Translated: CASSTVPQSPLHF.